A selection of T cell receptor beta chains follows, all from one sample in a study of cytomegalovirus exposure and HLA in healthy donors. Using immunoSEQ multiplex PCR, the repertoire was profiled, and TCRdb retains in-frame clones only, with some absent. The sample has some 97,000 clones; more than 75% are singletons. Sequenced input: PBMCs. These receptors all come from a woman aged 45-59 years in good health and CMV-seropositive. The CDR3 runs from the conserved cysteine through the conserved F or W.

j_gene: TRBJ1-1
v_gene: TRBV6-5
CDR3aa: CASSYVANTEAFF

j_gene: TRBJ2-7
v_gene: TRBV6-1
CDR3aa: CASSDLGALAYEQYF

j_gene: TRBJ2-3
v_gene: TRBV15
CDR3aa: CATTTRDRGTSTDTQYF

j_gene: TRBJ2-3
v_gene: TRBV4-2
CDR3aa: CASSQNPQRGTDTQYF

j_gene: TRBJ2-1
v_gene: TRBV11-3
CDR3aa: CASSPWTSGDYNEQFF

j_gene: TRBJ2-1
v_gene: TRBV6-5
CDR3aa: CASSYGGNEQFF

j_gene: TRBJ2-2
v_gene: TRBV6-5
CDR3aa: CASADRQISRGELFF

j_gene: TRBJ1-2
v_gene: TRBV6-6
CDR3aa: CASSYRLGQSYGYTF

j_gene: TRBJ2-3
v_gene: TRBV19
CDR3aa: CASSLRQGESTDTQYF

j_gene: TRBJ2-3
v_gene: TRBV27
CDR3aa: CASSLQPSGTDTQYF